A selection of T cell receptor beta chains follows, all from one sample in a study of blood T cell repertoires in COVID-19. Produced via immunoSEQ multiplex PCR; TCRdb's table is partial and in-frame only. Found here are 220,000 or so clones, over 65% of them singletons; the top ten hold more than 3%. The specimen sequenced was PBMCs or T cells enriched from blood (not recorded which). The receptors were gathered from a woman aged 55-70 years who had recovered from COVID-19. The CDR3 runs from the conserved cysteine through the conserved F or W. D genes are given only for firm matches. The size entry is marked missing in some rows and otherwise reads once, few, many or a size class.

D gene,J gene,clone size,V gene,CDR3 DNA,CDR3 protein
.,TRBJ1-1,.,TRBV13,TGTGCCAGCAGCTTGTCCACGCCGACAGGTCAAAACACTGAAGCTTTCTTT,CASSLSTPTGQNTEAFF
TRBD1,TRBJ1-2,.,TRBV27,TGTGCCAGCCTTCCGGGACAGGGGTTTTTGGGCTATGGCTACACCTTC,CASLPGQGFLGYGYTF
.,TRBJ1-1,once,TRBV19,TGTGCCAGTAGTACCCCGGACGGGGGGAACACTGAAGCTTTCTTT,CASSTPDGGNTEAFF
TRBD2,TRBJ2-5,.,TRBV27,TGTGCCACCGCGACTAGCGGAGCCCAAGAGACCCAGTACTTC,CATATSGAQETQYF
.,TRBJ1-5,.,TRBV6-5,TGTGCCAGCAGTACAGCCAGCAATCAGCCCCAGCATTTT,CASSTASNQPQHF
.,TRBJ1-2,.,TRBV2,TGTGCCAGCTTCAAGGGGGGGGCGTCCCCCTATGGCTACACCTTC,CASFKGGASPYGYTF
.,TRBJ1-1,once,TRBV20-1,TGCAGTGCTAGTAAGGACATCGGGACTGAAGCTTTCTTT,CSASKDIGTEAFF
.,TRBJ1-1,few,TRBV5-1,TGCGCCAGCAATGAACAGACGAACACTGAAGCTTTCTTT,CASNEQTNTEAFF
.,TRBJ1-1,once,TRBV14,TGTGCCAGCAGCCACCTCACCCCTATATCGAACACTGAAGCTTTCTTT,CASSHLTPISNTEAFF
.,TRBJ2-1,.,TRBV7-9,TGTGCCAGCAGCTTAGGTGCAGCTAGCAATTTCCCCTCCTACAATGAGCAGTTCTTC,CASSLGAASNFPSYNEQFF
.,TRBJ2-7,.,TRBV6-5,TGTGCCAGCAGTTACTCGATCGGGTTATCCTCCTACGAGCAGTACTTC,CASSYSIGLSSYEQYF
.,TRBJ2-7,.,TRBV19,TGTGCCAGTAGCATTGATCCCGGGGGGCCCTACGAGCAGTACTTC,CASSIDPGGPYEQYF
TRBD2,TRBJ2-5,once,TRBV5-1,TGCGCCAGCAGCAGCAGGACTAGCGGGGTCCAAGAGACCCAGTACTTC,CASSSRTSGVQETQYF
TRBD2,TRBJ2-1,once,TRBV4-1,TGCGCCAGCAGCCAAGGCTCGACTAGCGGGGCTAACCCCTACAATGAGCAGTTCTTC,CASSQGSTSGANPYNEQFF
.,TRBJ1-1,.,TRBV9,TGTGCCAGCAGCGTAAATCCAGGAAGCACTGAAGCTTTCTTT,CASSVNPGSTEAFF
TRBD2,TRBJ2-3,.,TRBV3-1/TRBV3-2,TGTGCCAGCAGCCTTCGGGCGGGAGGCGGGACAGATACGCAGTATTTT,CASSLRAGGGTDTQYF
.,TRBJ2-3,.,TRBV19,TGTGCCAGTTTTACAGGGATCAGCACAGATACGCAGTATTTT,CASFTGISTDTQYF
TRBD2,TRBJ2-7,.,TRBV5-8,TGTGCCAGCAGCTTAGATCGGGGACCTTCTGCCCGCGGGGGATACGAGCAGTACTTC,CASSLDRGPSARGGYEQYF
.,TRBJ2-3,.,TRBV7-2,TGTGCCAGCAGCACTACTACTATCCCCCTGGCGCAGTATTTT,CASSTTTIPLAQYF
.,TRBJ2-7,.,TRBV7-2,TGTGCCAGCAGCTTATGGAGCAGCTCCTACGAGCAGTACTTC,CASSLWSSSYEQYF
.,TRBJ2-2,.,TRBV19,TGTGCCAGTAGTCCGAGGACACCGAACACCGGGGAGCTGTTTTTT,CASSPRTPNTGELFF
.,TRBJ1-4,.,TRBV19,TGTGCCAGTAGTATAGCGAGTGCAACTAATGAAAAACTGTTTTTT,CASSIASATNEKLFF
TRBD1,TRBJ2-2,.,TRBV27,TGTGCCAGCAGTCGCAGGGGGCCGAACACCGGGGAGCTGTTTTTT,CASSRRGPNTGELFF
TRBD2,TRBJ2-2,once,TRBV4-3,TGCGCCAGCAGCCAACGGACTAGCGGGGGGGTTACCGGGGAGCTGTTTTTT,CASSQRTSGGVTGELFF
TRBD2,TRBJ2-2,.,TRBV15,TGTGCCACCAGCAGAGATTGGGTAGCGGGGGGCACCGGGGAGCTGTTTTTT,CATSRDWVAGGTGELFF
TRBD2,TRBJ2-5,once,TRBV10-3,TGTGCCATCAGTGGGACTAGCGGACAAGAGACCCAGTACTTC,CAISGTSGQETQYF
TRBD1,TRBJ1-6,.,TRBV2,TGTGCCAGCAGTACAACCGGGACAGAAAATTCACCCCTCCACTTT,CASSTTGTENSPLHF
.,TRBJ1-6,.,TRBV5-6,TGTGCCAGCAGCCCGTACCGTCGGGTTGGTAATTCACCCCTCCACTTT,CASSPYRRVGNSPLHF
TRBD2,TRBJ2-3,.,TRBV7-2,TGTGCCAGCAGCTTAGTCGGGAGGGATACGCAGTATTTT,CASSLVGRDTQYF
.,TRBJ1-1,once,TRBV6-4,TGTGCCAGCAGTGAAGCCCGCGGCACTGAAGCTTTCTTT,CASSEARGTEAFF
.,TRBJ2-7,.,TRBV3-1/TRBV3-2,TGTGCCAGCAGCCAAGAACCGGGACTTAACTACGAGCAGTACTTC,CASSQEPGLNYEQYF
TRBD1,TRBJ2-7,.,TRBV6-5,TGTGCCAGCAGCGAGGACAGGGGTTACCACGAGCAGTACTTC,CASSEDRGYHEQYF
TRBD2,TRBJ2-5,.,TRBV6-1,TGTGCCAGCAGTGAACAACTAGCGGGGGGGGCACGGGAGACCCAGTACTTC,CASSEQLAGGARETQYF
TRBD1,TRBJ1-2,.,TRBV19,TGTGCCAGTTTCCAACAGGGGGGCTACACCTTC,CASFQQGGYTF
.,TRBJ1-1,once,TRBV12-3/TRBV12-4,TGTGCCAGCAGTTTAGATCCTTATTCTGAAGCTTTCTTT,CASSLDPYSEAFF
TRBD2,TRBJ2-1,.,TRBV27,TGTGCCAGCAATCCCAGACTAGCGGGAGACAATGAGCAGTTCTTC,CASNPRLAGDNEQFF
TRBD1,TRBJ2-1,few,TRBV28,TGTGCCAGCAGCCCCGGGACAGGCTACAATGAGCAGTTCTTC,CASSPGTGYNEQFF
TRBD1,TRBJ1-1,few,TRBV10-3,TGTGCCATCAGCCTACAGGGGCCTGAGGACACTGAAGCTTTCTTT,CAISLQGPEDTEAFF
.,TRBJ1-1,.,TRBV6-2/TRBV6-3,TGTGCCAGCAGTTACAGGGACACCACTGAAGCTTTCTTT,CASSYRDTTEAFF
.,TRBJ2-1,few,TRBV5-1,TGCGCCAGCAGCACCGAAAGGGGCAATGAGCAGTTCTTC,CASSTERGNEQFF
.,TRBJ2-3,.,TRBV6-5,TGTGCCAGCAGTCGCTCAGGAAGCACAGATACGCAGTATTTT,CASSRSGSTDTQYF
TRBD1,TRBJ1-4,.,TRBV4-1,TGCGCCAGCAGCCTCTTTTTGGGGACAGGGGATCCAACTAATGAAAAACTGTTTTTT,CASSLFLGTGDPTNEKLFF
TRBD2,TRBJ2-2,.,TRBV2,TGTGCCAGCAGTGATCCGGGGGGGCGGACCGGGGAGCTGTTTTTT,CASSDPGGRTGELFF
.,TRBJ1-2,.,TRBV2,TGTGCCAGCATACCGGGACACCAGTATGGCTACACCTTC,CASIPGHQYGYTF
TRBD1,TRBJ1-5,.,TRBV27,TGTGCCAGCAGTTCAGGGGGCAGGCAGCCCCAGCATTTT,CASSSGGRQPQHF
TRBD1,TRBJ1-2,.,TRBV5-5,TGTGCCAGCAGTACACAGGGGGCGGAGGGCTACACCTTC,CASSTQGAEGYTF
TRBD2,TRBJ2-5,.,TRBV5-1,TGCGCCAGCAGCCGCCAGCGGGGGGCACAAGAGACCCAGTACTTC,CASSRQRGAQETQYF
.,TRBJ2-1,.,TRBV6-4,TGTGCCAGCAGTTTGCAGGGAATCGGTGAGCAGTTCTTC,CASSLQGIGEQFF
.,TRBJ2-5,.,TRBV5-1,TGCGCCAGCAGCCGGGGACAGGGCGTGACTAGCGGACAAGAGACCCAGTACTTC,CASSRGQGVTSGQETQYF
.,TRBJ1-2,.,TRBV14,TGTGCCAGCAGCCAGTTTGAGGGTCTCTATGGCTACACCTTC,CASSQFEGLYGYTF
.,TRBJ2-3,.,TRBV14,TGTGCCAGCAGCCAGTGGCGGGACACAGATACGCAGTATTTT,CASSQWRDTDTQYF
.,TRBJ1-2,once,TRBV7-9,TGTGCCAGCAGAGCCCTGACAGACGCCTATGGCTACACCTTC,CASRALTDAYGYTF
.,TRBJ1-6,.,TRBV27,TGTGCCAGCAGTTTATTCGGGGGTACACATTCACCCCTCCACTTT,CASSLFGGTHSPLHF
.,TRBJ2-2,.,TRBV5-1,TGCGCCAGCAGCTTGGGGCAGGGCGTCGCGAACACCGGGGAGCTGTTTTTT,CASSLGQGVANTGELFF
.,TRBJ1-4,once,TRBV7-9,TGTGCCAGCAGCTTATACCCCCAGTGGGAGGAAAAACTGTTTTTT,CASSLYPQWEEKLFF